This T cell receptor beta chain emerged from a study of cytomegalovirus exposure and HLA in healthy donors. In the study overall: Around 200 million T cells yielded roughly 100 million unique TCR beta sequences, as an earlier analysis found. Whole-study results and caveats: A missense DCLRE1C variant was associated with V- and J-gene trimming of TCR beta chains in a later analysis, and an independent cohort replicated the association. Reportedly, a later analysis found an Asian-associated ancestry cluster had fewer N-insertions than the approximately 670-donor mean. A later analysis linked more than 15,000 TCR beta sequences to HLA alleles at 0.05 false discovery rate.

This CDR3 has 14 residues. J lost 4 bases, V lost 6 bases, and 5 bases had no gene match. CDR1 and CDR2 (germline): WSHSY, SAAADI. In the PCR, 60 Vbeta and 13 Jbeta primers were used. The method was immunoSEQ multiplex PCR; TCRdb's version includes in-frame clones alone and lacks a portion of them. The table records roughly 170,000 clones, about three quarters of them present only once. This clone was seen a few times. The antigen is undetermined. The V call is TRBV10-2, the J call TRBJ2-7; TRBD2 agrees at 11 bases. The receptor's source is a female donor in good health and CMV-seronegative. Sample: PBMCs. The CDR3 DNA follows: TGCGCCAGCAGGCTGACTAGCGGGGCTTACGAGCAGTACTTC. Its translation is CASRLTSGAYEQYF.